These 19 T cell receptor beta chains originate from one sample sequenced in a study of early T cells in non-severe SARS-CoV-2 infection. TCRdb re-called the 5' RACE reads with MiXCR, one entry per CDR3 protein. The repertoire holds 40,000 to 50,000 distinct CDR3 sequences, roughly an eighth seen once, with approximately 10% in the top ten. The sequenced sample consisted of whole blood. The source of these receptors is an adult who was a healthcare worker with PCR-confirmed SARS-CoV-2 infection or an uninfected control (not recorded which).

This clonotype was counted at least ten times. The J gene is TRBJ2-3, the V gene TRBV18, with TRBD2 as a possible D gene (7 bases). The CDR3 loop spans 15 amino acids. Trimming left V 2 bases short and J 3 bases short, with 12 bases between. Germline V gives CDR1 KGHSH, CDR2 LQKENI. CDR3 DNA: TGTGCCAGCTCACCAGGCGGGGGCCGGACAGATACGCAGTATTTT. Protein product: CASSPGGGRTDTQYF.

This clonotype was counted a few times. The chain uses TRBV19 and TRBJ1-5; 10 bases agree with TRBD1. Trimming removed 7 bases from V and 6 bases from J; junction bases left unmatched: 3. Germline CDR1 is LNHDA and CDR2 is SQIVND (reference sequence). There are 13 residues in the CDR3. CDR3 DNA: TGTGCCAGTAATGACAGGGGGCGTCAGCCCCAGCATTTT. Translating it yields CASNDRGRQPQHF.

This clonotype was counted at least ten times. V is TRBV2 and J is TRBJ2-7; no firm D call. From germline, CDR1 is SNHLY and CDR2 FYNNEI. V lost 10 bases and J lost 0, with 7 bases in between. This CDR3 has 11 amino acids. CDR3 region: CATRSSYEQYF. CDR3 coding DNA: TGTGCCACCCGGAGCTCCTACGAGCAGTACTTC.

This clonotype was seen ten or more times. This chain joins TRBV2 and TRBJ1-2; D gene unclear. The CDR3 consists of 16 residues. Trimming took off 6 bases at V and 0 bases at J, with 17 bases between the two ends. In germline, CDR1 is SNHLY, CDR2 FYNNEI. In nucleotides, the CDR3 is TGTGCCAGCAGGGATACTTTAGAAGATGCTAACTATGGCTACACCTTC. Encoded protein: CASRDTLEDANYGYTF.

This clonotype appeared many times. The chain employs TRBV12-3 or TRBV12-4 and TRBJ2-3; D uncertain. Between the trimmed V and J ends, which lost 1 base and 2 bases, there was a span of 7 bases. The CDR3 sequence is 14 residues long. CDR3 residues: CASSLVEVTDTQYF. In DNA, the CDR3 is TGTGCCAGCAGTTTAGTGGAAGTCACAGATACGCAGTATTTT.

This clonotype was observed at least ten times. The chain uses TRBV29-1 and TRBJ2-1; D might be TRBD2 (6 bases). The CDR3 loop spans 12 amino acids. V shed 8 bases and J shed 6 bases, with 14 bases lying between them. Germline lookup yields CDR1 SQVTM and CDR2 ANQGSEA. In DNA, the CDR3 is TGCAGCACACACCGGGGAGGCAATGAGCAGTTCTTC. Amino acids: CSTHRGGNEQFF.

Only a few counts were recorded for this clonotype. The chain's CDR3 is CAISESLADSYNEQFF. Written as DNA, the CDR3 is TGTGCCATCAGTGAGTCCCTAGCGGACTCCTACAATGAGCAGTTCTTC. This rearrangement joins TRBV10-3 to TRBJ2-1, with 7 positions matching TRBD2. With 0 bases clipped from V and 0 bases from J, the junction kept 2 bases outside the gene matches. Looked up from germline, CDR1 is ENHRY and CDR2 is SYGVKD. The CDR3 is 16 residues long.

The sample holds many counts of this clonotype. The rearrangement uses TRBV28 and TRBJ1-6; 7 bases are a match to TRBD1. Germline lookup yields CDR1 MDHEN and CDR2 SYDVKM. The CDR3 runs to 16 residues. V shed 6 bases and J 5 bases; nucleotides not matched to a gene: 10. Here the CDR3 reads CASSHPTRGNNSPLHF. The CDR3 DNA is TGTGCCAGCAGCCATCCTACCAGGGGGAATAATTCACCCCTCCACTTT.

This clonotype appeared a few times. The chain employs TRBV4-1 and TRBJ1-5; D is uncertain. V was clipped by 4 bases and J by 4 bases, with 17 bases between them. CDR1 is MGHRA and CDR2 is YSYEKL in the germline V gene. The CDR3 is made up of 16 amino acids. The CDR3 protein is CASSPNWEVGNQPQHF. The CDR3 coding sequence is TGCGCCAGCAGCCCTAATTGGGAGGTAGGAAATCAGCCCCAGCATTTT.

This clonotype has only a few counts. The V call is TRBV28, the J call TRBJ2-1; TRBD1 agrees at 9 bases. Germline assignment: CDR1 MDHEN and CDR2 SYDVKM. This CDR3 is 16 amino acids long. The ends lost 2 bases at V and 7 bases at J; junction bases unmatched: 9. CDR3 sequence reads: CASSLPGTGLVNEQFF. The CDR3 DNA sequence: TGTGCCAGCAGTTTACCCGGGACAGGGTTGGTGAATGAGCAGTTCTTC.

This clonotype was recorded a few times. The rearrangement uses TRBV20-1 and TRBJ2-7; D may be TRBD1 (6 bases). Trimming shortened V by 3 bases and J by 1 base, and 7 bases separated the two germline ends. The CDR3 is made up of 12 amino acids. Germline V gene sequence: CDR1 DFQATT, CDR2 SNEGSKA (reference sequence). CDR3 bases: TGCAGTGCTAGCCAGGGGTCCTACGAGCAGTACTTC. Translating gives CSASQGSYEQYF.

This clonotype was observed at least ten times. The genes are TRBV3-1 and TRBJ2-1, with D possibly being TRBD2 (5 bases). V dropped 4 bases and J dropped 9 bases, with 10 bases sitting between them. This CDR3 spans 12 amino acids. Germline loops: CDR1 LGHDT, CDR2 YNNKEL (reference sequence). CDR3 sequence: CASSPLRGEQFF. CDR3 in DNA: TGTGCCAGCAGCCCCCTCCGGGGTGAGCAGTTCTTC.

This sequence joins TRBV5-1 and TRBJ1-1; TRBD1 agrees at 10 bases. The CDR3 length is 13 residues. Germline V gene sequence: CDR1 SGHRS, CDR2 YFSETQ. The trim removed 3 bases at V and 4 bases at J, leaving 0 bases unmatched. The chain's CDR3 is CASSWDRGTEAFF. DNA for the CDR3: TGCGCCAGCAGCTGGGACAGGGGCACTGAAGCTTTCTTT.

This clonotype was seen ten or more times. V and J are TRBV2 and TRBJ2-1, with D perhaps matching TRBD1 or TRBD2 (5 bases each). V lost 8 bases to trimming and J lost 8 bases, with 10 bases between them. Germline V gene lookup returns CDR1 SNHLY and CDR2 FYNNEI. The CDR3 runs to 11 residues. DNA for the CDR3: TGTGCCAGCGCGGTGGGGGATGAGCAGTTCTTC. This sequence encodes CASAVGDEQFF.

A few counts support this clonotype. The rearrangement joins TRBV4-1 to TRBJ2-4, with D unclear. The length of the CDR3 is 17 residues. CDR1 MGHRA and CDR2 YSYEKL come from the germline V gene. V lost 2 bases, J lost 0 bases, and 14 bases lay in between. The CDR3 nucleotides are TGCGCCAGCAGCCAATGGAGACAAGACATAGCCAAAAACATTCAGTACTTC. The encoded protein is CASSQWRQDIAKNIQYF.

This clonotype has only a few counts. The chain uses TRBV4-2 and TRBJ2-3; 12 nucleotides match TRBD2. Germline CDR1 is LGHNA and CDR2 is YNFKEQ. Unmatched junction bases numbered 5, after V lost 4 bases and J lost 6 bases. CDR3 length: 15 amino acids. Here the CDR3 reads CASSRRLAGVDTQYF. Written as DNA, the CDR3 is TGTGCCAGCAGCCGCAGACTAGCGGGGGTTGATACGCAGTATTTT.

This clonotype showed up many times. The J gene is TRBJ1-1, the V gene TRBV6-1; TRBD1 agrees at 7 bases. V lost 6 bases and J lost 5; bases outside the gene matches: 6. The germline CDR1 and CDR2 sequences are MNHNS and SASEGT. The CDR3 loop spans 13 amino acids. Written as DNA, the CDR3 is TGTGCCAGCAGGGGGACAGCTAGGACTGAAGCTTTCTTT. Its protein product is CASRGTARTEAFF.

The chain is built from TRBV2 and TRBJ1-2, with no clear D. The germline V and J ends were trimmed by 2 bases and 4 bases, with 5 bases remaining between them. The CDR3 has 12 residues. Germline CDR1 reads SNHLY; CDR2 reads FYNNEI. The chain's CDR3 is CASSELSYGYTF. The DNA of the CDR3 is TGTGCCAGCAGTGAATTGTCCTATGGCTACACCTTC.

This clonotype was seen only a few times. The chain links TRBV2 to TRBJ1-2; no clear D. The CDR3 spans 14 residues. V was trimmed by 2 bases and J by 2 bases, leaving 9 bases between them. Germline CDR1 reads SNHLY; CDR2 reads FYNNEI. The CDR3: CASSEWATNYGYTF. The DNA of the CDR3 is TGTGCCAGCAGTGAATGGGCCACAAACTATGGCTACACCTTC.